This entry concerns a single T cell receptor (beta chain). This record belongs to a study of PD-L1 blockade in urothelial cancer. Germline V gives CDR1 LNHDA, CDR2 SQIVND (reference sequence). This CDR3 region has 14 residues. Trimming removed 3 bases from V and 6 bases from J, with 11 bases in between. TCRdb keeps only in-frame clones here, not all; method: immunoSEQ multiplex PCR. The sample consists of 50,000 to 65,000 clones, about 86% of them appearing once. The clonotype comes from a man aged 45-65 years with urothelial cancer. The chain links TRBV19 to TRBJ1-4, with D maybe TRBD1 (5 bases). The sample here was PBMCs, taken around atezolizumab (anti-PD-L1) treatment. DNA for the CDR3: TGTGCCAGTAGTATTCAGGCGGGGGATGAAAAACTGTTTTTT. Translated, it gives CASSIQAGDEKLFF.